The 25 T cell receptor beta chains reported below all come from one sample, sequenced in a study of cytomegalovirus exposure and HLA in healthy donors. Primers: 60 Vbeta forward and 13 Jbeta reverse. Profiling relied on immunoSEQ multiplex PCR, and the TCRdb table lists in-frame clones only, not all of them. The sample carries 200,000 or so clones, around four fifths recorded once. Material: PBMCs. These receptors originate from a woman in her 50s in good health and CMV-seropositive.

The chain couples TRBV28 to TRBJ1-1; a possible D gene is TRBD1 (5 bases). V was pared by 6 bases and J by 1 base, with 15 bases between. Germline-derived CDR1 and CDR2 are MDHEN and SYDVKM. This CDR3 region has 15 residues. The CDR3, as DNA: TGTGCCAGCAGCACACCTGGGGCAGCGAACACTGAAGCTTTCTTT. This codes for CASSTPGAANTEAFF. The full variable domain, with the rest looked up from reference TRBV28 and TRBJ1-1, is DVKVTQSSRYLVKRTGEKVFLECVQDMDHENMFWYRQDPGLGLRLIYFSYDVKMKEKGDIPEGYSVSREKKERFSLILESASTNQTSMYLCASSTPGAANTEAFFGQGTRLTVV.

The chain couples TRBV6-1 to TRBJ2-5, with a possible D match to TRBD2 (5 bases). In germline, CDR1 is MNHNS, CDR2 SASEGT. Between the trimmed V and J ends, which lost 6 bases and 1 base, there was a span of 15 bases. This CDR3 contains 15 residues. The CDR3 DNA reads TGTGCCAGCAGGAAGGAGAGGGCTGGCCAAGAGACCCAGTACTTC. Translation: CASRKERAGQETQYF.

This chain joins TRBV11-2 and TRBJ2-5; D may be TRBD1 (6 bases). The CDR3 contains 13 residues. Germline lookup yields CDR1 SGHAT and CDR2 FQNNGV. The V end was cut by 5 bases, the J end by 4 bases, with 11 bases between. CDR3 DNA sequence: TGTGCCAGCAGCAACACAGGGTTAGAGACCCAGTACTTC. It yields the protein CASSNTGLETQYF.

The V call is TRBV4-1, the J call TRBJ1-5; D gene unclear. The CDR3 has 13 amino acids. Germline values: CDR1 MGHRA, CDR2 YSYEKL. The V gene lost 2 bases and the J gene lost 5 bases, with 7 bases spanning the gap. The CDR3 DNA follows: TGCGCCAGCAGCCAAACTGTAGATCAGCCCCAGCATTTT. This gives the protein CASSQTVDQPQHF.

This chain connects TRBV2 to TRBJ2-3, with TRBD2 matching 8 bases. The CDR3 runs to 15 residues. V lost 5 bases, J lost 4 bases, and 8 bases stayed unmatched. Germline-derived CDR1 and CDR2 are SNHLY and FYNNEI. CDR3 sequence: CASSRDYGGADTQYF. In DNA form, the CDR3 reads TGTGCCAGCAGTCGGGACTACGGGGGGGCAGATACGCAGTATTTT.

The rearrangement links TRBV19 to TRBJ1-5; 10 bases agree with TRBD1. Germline CDR1 is LNHDA and CDR2 is SQIVND (reference sequence). Unmatched junction bases numbered 8, after V lost 8 bases and J lost 4 bases. CDR3 size: 15 residues. The CDR3 nucleotides read TGTGCCAGTCGGAGCGACAGGGGGCTTAATCAGCCCCAGCATTTT. Protein product: CASRSDRGLNQPQHF.

This clone was seen just once. This chain links TRBV9 with TRBJ2-3; TRBD2 matches 12 bases. This CDR3 is 16 amino acids long. The V gene's germline CDR1 is SGDLS and CDR2 YYNGEE. V lost 4 bases, J lost 5 bases, and 8 bases stayed unmatched. As DNA, the CDR3 is TGTGCCAGCAGCCTAGGACTAGCGGGGACCGGAGATACGCAGTATTTT. As protein: CASSLGLAGTGDTQYF.

The chain couples TRBV18 to TRBJ2-7; 10 bases match TRBD2. CDR1 and CDR2 from the germline V gene are KGHSH and LQKENI. V trimming: 3 bases; J trimming: 4 bases; junction bases outside the gene matches: 6. This CDR3 has 15 residues. CDR3 bases: TGTGCCAGCTCACCCGCTACTAGCGGGGTTTACGAGCAGTACTTC. As protein: CASSPATSGVYEQYF.

The chain is built from TRBV7-9 and TRBJ1-1, with D unclear. V gave up 4 bases and J gave up 7 bases, with 16 bases separating them. CDR3 size: 14 residues. The V gene's germline CDR1 is SEHNR and CDR2 FQNEAQ (reference sequence). CDR3 loop: CASSSTERVGEAFF. The DNA of the CDR3 is TGTGCCAGCAGCTCAACAGAGAGGGTAGGTGAAGCTTTCTTT.

The J gene is TRBJ2-5, the V gene TRBV5-1; tentative D call: TRBD1 (6 bases). With 4 bases removed from V and 4 bases from J, the gap between germline ends came to 20 bases. Germline CDR1 SGHRS, CDR2 YFSETQ. CDR3 length: 16 amino acids. DNA of the CDR3: TGCGCCAGCAGCCCCTACAGTCAGGGGCAGGGAGAGACCCAGTACTTC. Protein product: CASSPYSQGQGETQYF.

This clone was detected only once. This chain joins TRBV5-1 and TRBJ2-3, with 11 bases fitting TRBD2. Germline lookup yields CDR1 SGHRS and CDR2 YFSETQ. This CDR3 is 18 amino acids long. With V trimmed by 0 bases and J by 4 bases, 10 bases remained unmatched. The CDR3 region is CASSLALAGGGGSDTQYF. The CDR3, as DNA: TGCGCCAGCAGCTTGGCTCTAGCGGGGGGTGGAGGCTCAGATACGCAGTATTTT.

V usage is TRBV30 and J usage is TRBJ2-3, with 10 positions matching TRBD2. The CDR3 has 15 amino acids. V gave up 3 bases and J gave up 6 bases; unmatched junction bases: 9. The germline V gene encodes CDR1 GTSNPN and CDR2 SVGIG (reference sequence). Written as DNA, the CDR3 is TGTGCCTGGAGGCTGAGCGGGGGGGCCACCGATACGCAGTATTTT. Translated: CAWRLSGGATDTQYF.

The CDR3 DNA reads TGTGCCAGCAGCTGGCCAGTAACCGGGGGCTCCTACGAGCAGTACTTC. It specifies CASSWPVTGGSYEQYF. V gene TRBV7-9 combines with J gene TRBJ2-7; a possible D gene is TRBD2 (6 bases). Germline values: CDR1 SEHNR, CDR2 FQNEAQ (reference sequence). Trimming shortened V by 4 bases and J by 0 bases, and 16 bases separated the two germline ends. The CDR3 runs to 16 residues.

The J gene is TRBJ1-5, the V gene TRBV7-2, with 10 bases aligning to TRBD1. There are 15 residues in the CDR3. Germline V CDR1 and CDR2: SGHTA, FQGNSA. J lost 6 bases, V lost 6 bases, and 8 bases had no gene match. This CDR3 reads CASSMTGGTFQPQHF. The CDR3 DNA reads as TGTGCCAGCAGTATGACAGGGGGCACTTTTCAGCCCCAGCATTTT.

The chain is built from TRBV14 and TRBJ2-7; D unresolved. Germline V gives CDR1 SGHDN, CDR2 FVKESK. This CDR3 comprises 13 residues. The V end was cut by 6 bases, the J end by 0 bases, with 9 bases between. CDR3 in amino acids: CASSVNFSYEQYF. The CDR3 DNA follows: TGTGCCAGCAGTGTTAACTTCTCCTACGAGCAGTACTTC.

This clone was found once. As DNA, the CDR3 is TGCAGCATATCTGCGGGAGGGGTTTATACTGAAGCTTTCTTT. The encoded protein is CSISAGGVYTEAFF. V and J are TRBV29-1 and TRBJ1-1; D perhaps matches TRBD1 (5 bases). The V end was cut by 8 bases, the J end by 5 bases, with 21 bases between. The V gene's germline CDR1 is SQVTM and CDR2 ANQGSEA. The CDR3 sequence is 14 residues long.

A remark on this clone: The sample has other DNA sequences that encode this CDR3 too. The chain recombines TRBV27 with TRBJ1-6, with D maybe TRBD1 (6 bases). The CDR3 runs 17 residues. The ends were cut back, 6 bases at V and 8 bases at J, with 23 bases in the middle. CDR1 MNHEY and CDR2 SMNVEV come from the germline V gene (reference sequence). The CDR3 is CASSSVGQGHRHSPLHF. The CDR3 DNA is TGTGCCAGCAGCTCGGTCGGTCAGGGACATCGGCATTCACCCCTCCACTTT.

This clone was seen only a few times. This chain connects TRBV5-1 to TRBJ2-3; 7 bases agree with TRBD1. There are 13 residues in the CDR3. Germline trimming cut 1 base from V and 4 bases from J; bases unmatched to any gene: 0. CDR1 and CDR2 (germline): SGHRS, YFSETQ. The CDR3 coding sequence is TGCGCCAGCAGCTTGCAGGGGGCAGATACGCAGTATTTT. Its translation: CASSLQGADTQYF.

This clone has only a few counts. The V call is TRBV28, the J call TRBJ1-4, with a tentative D call TRBD1 (5 bases). This CDR3 has 15 amino acids. V lost 2 bases and J 12 bases, leaving 19 bases between the germline ends. Germline CDR1 is MDHEN and CDR2 is SYDVKM. This CDR3 is CASSLVAGLRGELFF. CDR3 nucleotide sequence: TGTGCCAGCAGTTTAGTGGCAGGGCTCCGGGGGGAACTGTTTTTT.

The rearrangement joins TRBV27 to TRBJ1-2; D uncertain. There are 15 residues in the CDR3. V was shortened by 0 bases and J by 4 bases, with 12 bases between the two germline ends. CDR1 is MNHEY, CDR2 SMNVEV, per germline (reference sequence). The CDR3 spells CASSLSRGLGYGYTF. In DNA form, the CDR3 reads TGTGCCAGCAGTTTATCGCGTGGCCTAGGCTATGGCTACACCTTC.

The rearrangement links TRBV9 to TRBJ2-7; 8 bases align to TRBD2. The CDR3 spans 16 residues. Germline values: CDR1 SGDLS, CDR2 YYNGEE. J gave up 7 bases and V 3 bases, and 15 bases lay outside the gene matches. Here the CDR3 reads CASSDLRAGAAGEQYF. In DNA, the CDR3 is TGTGCCAGCAGCGATTTAAGAGCGGGGGCCGCGGGGGAGCAGTACTTC.

The rearrangement links TRBV19 to TRBJ1-1; a weak D match, TRBD1 (5 bases). Germline lookup yields CDR1 LNHDA and CDR2 SQIVND (reference sequence). V lost 7 bases and J lost 1, with 10 bases in between. This CDR3 has 13 residues. In DNA form, the CDR3 reads TGTGCCAGTAATGTTCAGGGGAACACTGAAGCTTTCTTT. Its protein is CASNVQGNTEAFF. The whole variable domain, filled in from reference TRBV19 and TRBJ1-1, reads DGGITQSPKYLFRKEGQNVTLSCEQNLNHDAMYWYRQDPGQGLRLIYYSQIVNDFQKGDIAEGYSVSREKKESFPLTVTSAQKNPTAFYLCASNVQGNTEAFFGQGTRLTVV.

The chain recombines TRBV2 with TRBJ2-7; 8 nucleotides align to TRBD1. Trimming removed 6 bases from V and 7 bases from J; junction bases left unmatched: 8. This CDR3 is 13 amino acids long. Germline values: CDR1 SNHLY, CDR2 FYNNEI. CDR3 residues: CASRGQGRQEQYF. CDR3 in DNA: TGTGCCAGCAGAGGACAGGGAAGACAAGAGCAGTACTTC.

V gene TRBV5-1 combines with J gene TRBJ2-3; possibly TRBD2 for D (7 bases). The CDR3 totals 15 residues. CDR1 is SGHRS, CDR2 YFSETQ, per germline. V was shortened by 5 bases and J by 0 bases, with 13 bases between the two germline ends. CDR3 in amino acids: CASSLGGPSTDTQYF. CDR3 nucleotides: TGCGCCAGCAGTCTCGGGGGGCCGAGCACAGATACGCAGTATTTT.

This chain connects TRBV5-1 to TRBJ2-3, with 10 bases matching TRBD1. Germline lookup yields CDR1 SGHRS and CDR2 YFSETQ. This CDR3 has 18 residues. V lost 0 bases to trimming and J lost 2 bases; unmatched junction nucleotides: 9. CDR3 sequence: CASSLGTGGHRDTDTQYF. The CDR3 DNA sequence: TGCGCCAGCAGCTTGGGGACAGGGGGACACAGGGACACAGATACGCAGTATTTT.